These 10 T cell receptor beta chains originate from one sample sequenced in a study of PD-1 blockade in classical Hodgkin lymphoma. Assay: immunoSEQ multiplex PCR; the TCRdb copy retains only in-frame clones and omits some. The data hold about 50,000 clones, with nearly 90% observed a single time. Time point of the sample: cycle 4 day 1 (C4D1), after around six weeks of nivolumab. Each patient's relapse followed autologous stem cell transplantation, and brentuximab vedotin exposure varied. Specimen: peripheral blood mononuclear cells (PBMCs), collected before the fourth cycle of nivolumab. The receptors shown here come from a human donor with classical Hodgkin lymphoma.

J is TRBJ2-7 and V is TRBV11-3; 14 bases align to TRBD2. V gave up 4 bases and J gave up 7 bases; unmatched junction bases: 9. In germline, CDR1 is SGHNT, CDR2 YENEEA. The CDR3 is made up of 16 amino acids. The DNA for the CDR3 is TGTGCCAGCAGCTCCCCGGGACTAGCGGGAGTCGGGGAGCAGTACTTC. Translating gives CASSSPGLAGVGEQYF.

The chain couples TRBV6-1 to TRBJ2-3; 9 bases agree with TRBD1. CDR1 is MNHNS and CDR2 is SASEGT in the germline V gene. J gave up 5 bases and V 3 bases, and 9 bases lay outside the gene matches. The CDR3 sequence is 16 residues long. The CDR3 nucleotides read TGTGCCAGCAGTGATTGGATTACAGGGGGCAGAGATACGCAGTATTTT. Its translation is CASSDWITGGRDTQYF.

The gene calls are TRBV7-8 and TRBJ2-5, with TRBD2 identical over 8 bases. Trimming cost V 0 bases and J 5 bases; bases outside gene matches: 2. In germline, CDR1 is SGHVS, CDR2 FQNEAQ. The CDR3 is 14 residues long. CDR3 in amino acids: CASSLAASGETQYF. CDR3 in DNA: TGTGCCAGCAGCTTAGCAGCTAGCGGGGAGACCCAGTACTTC.

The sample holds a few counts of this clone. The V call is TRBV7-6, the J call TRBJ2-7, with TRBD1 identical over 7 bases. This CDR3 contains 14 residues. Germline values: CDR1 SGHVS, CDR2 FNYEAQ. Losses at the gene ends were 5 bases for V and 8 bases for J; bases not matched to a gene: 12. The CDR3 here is CASSQGQSYVQQYF. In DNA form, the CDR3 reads TGTGCCAGCAGCCAGGGACAGTCATACGTACAGCAGTACTTC.

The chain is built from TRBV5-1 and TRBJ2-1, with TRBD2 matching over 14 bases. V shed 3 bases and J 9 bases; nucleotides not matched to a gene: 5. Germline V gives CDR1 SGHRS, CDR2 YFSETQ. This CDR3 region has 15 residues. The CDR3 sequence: CASSSGTSGRGEQFF. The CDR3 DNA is TGCGCCAGCAGCTCGGGGACTAGCGGGAGAGGTGAGCAGTTCTTC.

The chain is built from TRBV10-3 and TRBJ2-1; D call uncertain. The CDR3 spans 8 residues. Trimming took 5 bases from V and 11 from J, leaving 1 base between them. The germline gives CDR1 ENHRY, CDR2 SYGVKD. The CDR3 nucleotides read TGTGCCATCAGTAAGCAGTTCTTC. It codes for CAISKQFF.

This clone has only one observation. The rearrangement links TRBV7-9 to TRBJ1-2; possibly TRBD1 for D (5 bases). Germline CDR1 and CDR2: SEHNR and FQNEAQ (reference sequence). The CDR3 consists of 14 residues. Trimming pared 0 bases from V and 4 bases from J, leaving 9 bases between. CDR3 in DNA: TGTGCCAGCAGCTTAGCCAGACAGACCTATGGCTACACCTTC. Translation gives CASSLARQTYGYTF.

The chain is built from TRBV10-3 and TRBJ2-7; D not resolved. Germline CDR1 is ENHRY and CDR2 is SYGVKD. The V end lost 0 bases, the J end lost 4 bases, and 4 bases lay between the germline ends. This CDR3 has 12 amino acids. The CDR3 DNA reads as TGTGCCATCAGTGAGTCGGTATACGAGCAGTACTTC. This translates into CAISESVYEQYF.

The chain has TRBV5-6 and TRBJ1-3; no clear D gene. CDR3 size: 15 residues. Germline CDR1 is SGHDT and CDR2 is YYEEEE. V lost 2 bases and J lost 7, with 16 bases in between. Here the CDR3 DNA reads TGTGCCAGCAGCTTTCCCCGAAAGGGAAGTAACACCATATATTTT. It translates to CASSFPRKGSNTIYF.

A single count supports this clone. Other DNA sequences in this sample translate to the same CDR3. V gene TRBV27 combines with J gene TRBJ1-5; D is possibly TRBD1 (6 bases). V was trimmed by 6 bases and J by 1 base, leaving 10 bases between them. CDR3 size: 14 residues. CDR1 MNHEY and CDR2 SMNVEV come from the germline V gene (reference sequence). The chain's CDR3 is CASSLTGSNQPQHF. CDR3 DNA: TGTGCCAGCAGCCTTACAGGGAGCAATCAGCCCCAGCATTTT.